The sequence of this TCR beta chain was determined in a study of metastatic and nonmetastatic thyroid tumors. Study-wide results and caveats: A significant increase in TCR beta diversity was reportedly seen in malignant thyroid tumors relative to benign nodules, in blood and tumor.

Before thyroid surgery, none of the patients had received any treatment. TCRdb re-clonotyped the PCR reads via MiXCR. Counted here are about 7,400 clones, under 30% occurring once; the ten biggest clones make up roughly 25%. Between the trimmed V and J ends, which lost 6 bases and 4 bases, there was a span of 15 bases. The CDR3 is 14 residues long. CDR1 and CDR2 from the germline V gene are PRHDT and FYEKMQ (reference sequence). This clone is judged medium-sized. Its target is not known. Sequences were obtained from adjacent normal tissue. This chain connects TRBV13 to TRBJ1-1, with a possible D match to TRBD1 (6 bases). This clonotype was sampled from a male donor with papillary thyroid cancer or a benign thyroid nodule (not recorded which). Some clones in this sample may be carry-over from other donors' samples. The CDR3 sequence is CASRTTGMGTEAFF. CDR3 bases: TGTGCCAGCAGGACAACAGGGATGGGCACTGAAGCTTTCTTT.